This is a list of T cell receptor beta chains from one sample in a study of blood T cell repertoires in COVID-19. Some clones are missing from TCRdb's copy, which holds only in-frame ones; the method was immunoSEQ multiplex PCR. The sample holds around 70,000 clones, approximately 80% seen once. Sample: peripheral blood. These receptors all come from a human donor in a cohort sampled during active COVID-19. CDR3s include the opening cysteine and the closing phenylalanine or tryptophan. A D gene is named only where the DNA matches it firmly. Expanded clones are given a class, and other clones once, few, many or no size at all.

D gene	J gene	clone size	V gene	CDR3 DNA	CDR3 protein
NA	TRBJ2-5	NA	TRBV7-8	TGTGCCAGCAGCCAGTCTACTGGTGAGACCCAGTACTTC	CASSQSTGETQYF
NA	TRBJ1-1	NA	TRBV6-2/TRBV6-3	TGTGCCAGCAGTTACCCTCCCCCTGAAGCTTTCTTT	CASSYPPPEAFF
TRBD1	TRBJ2-7	NA	TRBV5-4	TGTGCCAGCAGCTTGAGGGACAGGGACTACGAGCAGTACTTC	CASSLRDRDYEQYF
NA	TRBJ1-1	NA	TRBV5-1	TGCGCCAGCAGCCCCGAGACAGGGAACACTGAAGCTTTCTTT	CASSPETGNTEAFF
NA	TRBJ2-3	NA	TRBV7-2	TGTGCCAGCAGCATAACAGATACGCAGTATTTT	CASSITDTQYF
TRBD2	TRBJ2-7	NA	TRBV28	TGTGCCAGCAGACTAGCGGGATACGAGCAGTACTTC	CASRLAGYEQYF
NA	TRBJ2-2	NA	TRBV6-6	TGTGCCAGCAGCCCATCTATTGGGATGCAGGGCGAAACGAACACCGGGGAGCTGTTTTTT	CASSPSIGMQGETNTGELFF
TRBD1	TRBJ2-5	NA	TRBV7-2	TGTGCCAGCAGCCAACCAGGCTGGGACAGAGGACAAGAGACCCAGTACTTC	CASSQPGWDRGQETQYF
NA	TRBJ2-2	NA	TRBV2	TGTGCCAGCAGTGAAAACAGGGACACCGGGGAGCTGTTTTTT	CASSENRDTGELFF
TRBD2	TRBJ2-7	NA	TRBV19	TGTGTCAGTAGTATTGGGGGAATAGCGGGAGTGCCCCAGCAGTACTTC	CVSSIGGIAGVPQQYF
TRBD2	TRBJ2-3	NA	TRBV10-2	TGCGCCAGCAGTAGCAGCGGGAGGGGCACAGATACGCAGTATTTT	CASSSSGRGTDTQYF
TRBD2	TRBJ2-7	few	TRBV19	TGTGCCAGTGGGACTAGCGGGGGCGAGCAGTACTTC	CASGTSGGEQYF
TRBD1	TRBJ1-2	once	TRBV5-5	TGTGCCAGCAGCTTGGACAGGGGGCAGGGCTATGGCTACACCTTC	CASSLDRGQGYGYTF
NA	TRBJ1-1	NA	TRBV5-4	TGTGCCAGCAGCTCCGGACTAACGAACACTGAAGCTTTCTTT	CASSSGLTNTEAFF
TRBD1	TRBJ2-7	NA	TRBV19	TGTGCCAGTAGTATCGGGACAGGGAGTTCCTACGAGCAGTACTTC	CASSIGTGSSYEQYF
NA	TRBJ2-7	once	TRBV6-1	TGTGCCAGCAGTGAAAAGGTAGGAGAGACCTACGAGCAGTACTTC	CASSEKVGETYEQYF
NA	TRBJ1-1	NA	TRBV5-1	TGCGCCAGCAGCAGGGAGGGACAGAACACTGAAGCTTTCTTT	CASSREGQNTEAFF
TRBD1	TRBJ2-4	NA	TRBV18	TGTGCCAGCTCCCCCTCCGGACAGGGGCCTAAGGGCATTCAGTACTTC	CASSPSGQGPKGIQYF
NA	TRBJ1-2	NA	TRBV5-6	TGTGCCAGCACCGTAGGGCAGGGGCAGAACTATGGCTACACCTTC	CASTVGQGQNYGYTF
NA	TRBJ1-2	NA	TRBV29-1	TGCAGCGTTGAAGAGCGGCTATACTATGGCTACACCTTC	CSVEERLYYGYTF
TRBD1	TRBJ2-1	NA	TRBV7-6	TGTGCCAGCAGCGTAAGGGACAGGGGGCAGGCCTACAATGAGCAGTTCTTC	CASSVRDRGQAYNEQFF
NA	TRBJ2-3	NA	TRBV5-6	TGTGCCAGCAGCTTGGGGGCAGGGGTTGGCACAGATACGCAGTATTTT	CASSLGAGVGTDTQYF
NA	TRBJ2-3	few	TRBV30	TGTGCCTGGAAGTCAGATTATGGCACAGATACGCAGTATTTT	CAWKSDYGTDTQYF
TRBD1	TRBJ2-3	NA	TRBV7-2	TGTGCCAGCACCCCCCGGGGCCCAGGGGGCGTCGATACGCAGTATTTT	CASTPRGPGGVDTQYF
NA	TRBJ1-4	NA	TRBV7-9	TGTGCCAGCAGCTTAGACACAGAGCTCCCTGAAAAACTGTTTTTT	CASSLDTELPEKLFF
NA	TRBJ2-7	once	TRBV5-4	TGTGCCAGCAGCTTGGGGAGTGGTACTTCCTACGAGCAGTACTTC	CASSLGSGTSYEQYF
NA	TRBJ2-1	NA	TRBV6-5	TGTGCCAGCAGTACCGACAACATCAATGAGCAGTTCTTC	CASSTDNINEQFF
NA	TRBJ2-5	NA	TRBV15	TGTGCCACCAGCAGAGAGGGGCTAAAATGGGAGACCCAGTACTTC	CATSREGLKWETQYF